This T cell receptor (beta chain) was captured by sequencing in a study of shared clonotypes between healthy human individuals. With V trimmed by 7 bases and J by 5 bases, 11 bases remained unmatched. The CDR3 is 15 amino acids. Germline V gene lookup returns CDR1 SEHNR and CDR2 FQNEAQ (reference sequence). Assay used: immunoSEQ multiplex PCR; TCRdb lists only in-frame clones, some missing. Here the sample spans 1.4 million or so clones, around 98.5% being singletons. The chain combines TRBV7-9 with TRBJ2-4, with 7 bases that match TRBD1. The sequence came from a man younger than 45 in good health. Sequences were obtained from naive CD4+ T cells sorted from blood. Documented subset: CD45RA+ positively selected. The CDR3 here is CASTKEGTVQNIQYF. The CDR3 DNA is TGTGCCAGCACCAAAGAGGGGACAGTCCAAAACATTCAGTACTTC.